A selection of T cell receptor beta chains follows, all from one sample in a study of T cells in Graves' hyperthyroidism and ophthalmopathy. MiXCR was run by TCRdb on the multiplex PCR reads, yielding one entry per CDR3 protein. Found here are hundreds of thousands of distinct CDR3 sequences, around 38% of them singletons; the top ten hold 7.5% to 9.5%. Sequencing was done on a sample of blood. The receptors were sampled from a man younger than 30 with Graves' hyperthyroidism. Each CDR3 is given with its conserved first and last residue. A D gene is named only where the DNA matches it firmly. Expanded clones get a size class; other rows say once, few or many, or leave the size out.

-	-	TRBV7-6	TRBJ2-7	CASSLNPYKSMSSYEQYF	TGTGCCAGCAGCTTAAATCCCTATAAATCCATGTCCTCTTACGAGCAGTACTTC
-	TRBD1	TRBV10-3	TRBJ1-1	CASWDRVETEAFF	TGTGCCTCCTGGGACAGGGTGGAAACTGAAGCTTTCTTT
many	-	TRBV15	TRBJ2-5	CATSRGEETQYF	TGTGCCACCAGCAGAGGCGAGGAGACCCAGTACTTC
few	TRBD2	TRBV7-2	TRBJ2-5	CASSSLAGGRQETQYF	TGTGCCAGCAGCTCCCTAGCGGGGGGGCGCCAAGAGACCCAGTACTTC
few	-	TRBV7-9	TRBJ1-1	CASSLTGWAGSQNTEAFF	TGTGCCAGCAGCTTAACCGGTTGGGCAGGGAGTCAGAACACTGAAGCTTTCTTT
-	-	TRBV7-3	TRBJ2-2	CASSQVPWGTGELFF	TGTGCCAGCAGCCAAGTCCCCTGGGGGACCGGGGAGCTGTTTTTT
many	-	TRBV7-9	TRBJ2-2	CASSPTSLQVTGELFF	TGTGCCAGCAGCCCTACTAGCCTCCAGGTCACCGGGGAGCTGTTTTTT
many	-	TRBV29-1	TRBJ2-6	CSVQGGANVLTF	TGCAGCGTTCAGGGTGGGGCCAACGTCCTGACTTTC
many	TRBD1	TRBV29-1	TRBJ2-7	CSVALGQRAYEQYF	TGCAGCGTTGCCCTGGGACAGAGGGCCTACGAGCAGTACTTC
few	TRBD2	TRBV20-1	TRBJ2-5	CSARDALAGARETQYF	TGCAGTGCTAGAGATGCACTAGCGGGAGCTCGAGAGACCCAGTACTTC
few	-	TRBV29-1	TRBJ2-2	CSGSDPFNTGELFF	TGCAGCGGCTCCGACCCATTTAACACCGGGGAGCTGTTTTTT
-	TRBD1	TRBV25-1	TRBJ1-6	CASTGTGGYNSPLHF	TGTGCCAGCACCGGGACAGGGGGATATAATTCACCCCTCCACTTT
-	-	TRBV9	TRBJ1-5	CASSAAGHLNQPQHF	TGTGCCAGCAGCGCAGCTGGACATTTGAATCAGCCCCAGCATTTT
once	-	TRBV11-2	TRBJ1-4	CASSFSDNQKLFF	TGTGCCAGCAGCTTTAGTGACAATCAAAAACTGTTTTTT
many	TRBD1	TRBV19	TRBJ1-2	CASSTGQGSYGYTF	TGTGCCAGTAGTACTGGACAGGGCTCCTATGGCTACACCTTC
-	TRBD1	TRBV6-6	TRBJ1-2	CASTPIGQGANYGYTF	TGTGCCAGCACCCCCATCGGACAGGGCGCTAACTATGGCTACACCTTC
many	TRBD1	TRBV12-3/TRBV12-4	TRBJ1-6	CASTPQGAGSPLHF	TGTGCCAGCACCCCACAGGGGGCCGGTTCACCCCTCCACTTT
-	TRBD1	TRBV29-1	TRBJ2-7	CSVGDSPGYEQYF	TGCAGCGTTGGGGACAGCCCAGGCTACGAGCAGTACTTC
many	-	TRBV19	TRBJ1-5	CASSPHDSNQPQHF	TGTGCCAGTAGCCCACACGATAGCAATCAGCCCCAGCATTTT
-	-	TRBV29-1	TRBJ1-2	CSVSHARGGYTF	TGCAGCGTTTCACACGCTCGCGGTGGCTACACCTTC
few	-	TRBV10-3	TRBJ2-7	CAISVRQWSFLHEQYF	TGTGCCATCAGTGTGAGACAGTGGTCCTTTTTGCATGAGCAGTACTTC
many	-	TRBV9	TRBJ1-6	CASSVDQGKSPLHF	TGTGCCAGCAGCGTAGACCAGGGGAAATCACCCCTCCACTTT